This is a list of T cell receptor beta chains from one sample in a study of T cell responses to AZD1222 COVID-19 vaccine. The repertoire was sequenced with immunoSEQ multiplex PCR; TCRdb's copy has only in-frame clones and lacks some. The table has 140,000 to 150,000 clones, approximately 85% seen once; the top ten hold roughly 7.3%. Sequencing was performed on peripheral blood, taken on day 0 of AZD1222 vaccination. These receptors all stem from an adult in good health. CDR3s include the opening cysteine and the closing phenylalanine or tryptophan. The D gene is left open where the match is weak. Clone size is shown for a subset of rows, as once, few, many or a class of expanded clone.

len,j_gene,abundance,v_gene,d_gene,CDR3aa,CDR3nt
13,TRBJ2-7,NA,TRBV30,NA,CACAGRDSYEQYF,TGTGCCTGCGCGGGACGGGACTCCTACGAGCAGTACTTC
13,TRBJ2-1,NA,TRBV21-1,NA,CASSGGRGNEQFF,TGTGCCAGCAGCGGGGGCAGGGGGAATGAGCAGTTCTTC
13,TRBJ1-2,NA,TRBV28,NA,CASSLAGAYGYTF,TGTGCCAGCAGTTTAGCAGGGGCCTATGGCTACACCTTC
15,TRBJ1-4,NA,TRBV3-1/TRBV3-2,TRBD1,CASSRTGRTNEKLFF,TGTGCCAGCAGCAGGACAGGGCGAACTAATGAAAAACTGTTTTTT
15,TRBJ1-1,NA,TRBV19,TRBD1,CASSPHRGLNTEAFF,TGTGCCAGTAGTCCCCACAGGGGACTGAACACTGAAGCTTTCTTT
14,TRBJ2-7,NA,TRBV27,NA,CASSPGDFGGEQYF,TGTGCCAGCTCACCCGGGGACTTTGGAGGGGAGCAGTACTTC
16,TRBJ2-3,NA,TRBV5-1,TRBD1,CASSLGWDSSTDTQYF,TGCGCCAGCAGCTTGGGGTGGGACAGTAGCACAGATACGCAGTATTTT
12,TRBJ1-1,NA,TRBV3-1/TRBV3-2,NA,CASSQANTEAFF,TGTGCCAGCAGCCAAGCGAACACTGAAGCTTTCTTT
11,TRBJ1-2,few,TRBV4-1,NA,CASSSDGGYTF,TGCGCCAGCAGCTCCGACGGTGGCTACACCTTC
16,TRBJ1-5,NA,TRBV21-1,NA,CASSKFPRYSNQPQHF,TGTGCCAGCAGCAAATTCCCTAGGTATAGCAATCAGCCCCAGCATTTT
14,TRBJ2-1,NA,TRBV19,NA,CASSIQSSYNEQFF,TGTGCCAGTAGTATTCAGAGCTCCTACAATGAGCAGTTCTTC